This T cell receptor beta chain was observed in a study of Ad26.COV2.S vaccination and SARS-CoV-2 variants. There are 15 residues in the CDR3. Germline loops: CDR1 MDHEN, CDR2 SYDVKM. Trimming cost V 2 bases and J 9 bases; bases outside gene matches: 10. Here immunoSEQ multiplex PCR was the method, and the copy in TCRdb shows in-frame clones only, minus some. The sample shows some 350,000 clones, 92% of them seen only once. Details on this clone: The antigen is not known.

General study points: Non-spike TCR breadth showed similarity between vaccine and placebo recipients. Analyses that measured TCR breadth and depth may have underestimated total T cell responses.

This chain uses TRBV28 with TRBJ1-5; TRBD1 matches 7 bases. The sequencing used peripheral blood, collected after recovery from COVID-19. This clonotype originated in a human donor who had recovered from COVID-19. The CDR3 bases are TGTGCCAGCAGTTTAAACCCAGGGGGAAGGCGGCCCCAGCATTTT. It specifies CASSLNPGGRRPQHF.